This T cell receptor (beta chain) was identified in a study of T cell responses to AZD1222 COVID-19 vaccine. Study-wide results and caveats: White British people made up most donors, females outnumbered males, and clonal diversity was possibly underestimated. Two doses of AZD1222 preceded a rise in Spike-specific TCR breadth and depth.

Remarks on this clone: As yet, its antigen is unknown.

Method: immunoSEQ multiplex PCR; TCRdb's copy keeps in-frame clones and lacks some. Here the sample spans 150,000 to 200,000 clones, around 92% being singletons. Trimming took 7 bases from V and 2 from J, leaving 9 bases between them. Germline lookup yields CDR1 SEHNR and CDR2 FQNEAQ (reference sequence). There are 13 residues in the CDR3. V and J are TRBV7-9 and TRBJ1-3; no firm D call. Source: peripheral blood, taken on day 0 of AZD1222 vaccination. This receptor was obtained from an adult in good health. This CDR3 is CASIAKTGNTIYF. The CDR3 bases are TGTGCCAGCATTGCAAAAACTGGAAACACCATATATTTT.